This T cell receptor (beta chain) comes out of a study of blood T cell repertoires in COVID-19. Generated by immunoSEQ multiplex PCR, the TCRdb table keeps only in-frame clones and is missing some. This table has 68,000 or so clones, around 88% appearing once. Germline V lookup: CDR1 LNHDA, CDR2 SQIVND (reference sequence). V was shortened by 6 bases and J by 6 bases, with 14 bases between the two germline ends. The CDR3 is made up of 13 amino acids. The chain links TRBV19 to TRBJ1-1; weak D call: TRBD1 (5 bases). Sample: peripheral blood. The receptor's source is a woman aged 65 to 85 with acute or convalescent COVID-19. CDR3 sequence (DNA): TGTGCCAGTAGCAGACAGACTAGCTCTGAAGCTTTCTTT. This sequence encodes CASSRQTSSEAFF.